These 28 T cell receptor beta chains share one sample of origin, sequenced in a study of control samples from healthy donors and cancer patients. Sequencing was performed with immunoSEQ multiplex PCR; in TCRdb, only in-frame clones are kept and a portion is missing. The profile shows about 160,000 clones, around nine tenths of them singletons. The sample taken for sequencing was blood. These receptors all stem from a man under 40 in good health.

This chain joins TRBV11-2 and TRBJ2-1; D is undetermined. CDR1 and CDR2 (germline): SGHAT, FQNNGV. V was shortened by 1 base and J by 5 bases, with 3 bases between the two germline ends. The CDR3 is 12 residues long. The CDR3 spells CASSLVDNEQFF. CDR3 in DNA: TGTGCCAGCAGCTTAGTGGACAATGAGCAGTTCTTC.

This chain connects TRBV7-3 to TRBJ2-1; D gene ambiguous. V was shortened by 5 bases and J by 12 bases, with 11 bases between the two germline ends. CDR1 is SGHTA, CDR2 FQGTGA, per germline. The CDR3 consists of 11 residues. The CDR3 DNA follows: TGTGCCAGCAGCCCCCAACGTTGGCAGTTCTTC. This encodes CASSPQRWQFF.

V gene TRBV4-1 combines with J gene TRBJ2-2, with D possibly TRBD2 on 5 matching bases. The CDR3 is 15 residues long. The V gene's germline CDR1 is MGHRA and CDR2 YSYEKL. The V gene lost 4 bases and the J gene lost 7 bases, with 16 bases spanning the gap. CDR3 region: CASSLTAGSGGELFF. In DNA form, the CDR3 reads TGCGCCAGCAGCCTAACGGCGGGTTCGGGCGGGGAGCTGTTTTTT.

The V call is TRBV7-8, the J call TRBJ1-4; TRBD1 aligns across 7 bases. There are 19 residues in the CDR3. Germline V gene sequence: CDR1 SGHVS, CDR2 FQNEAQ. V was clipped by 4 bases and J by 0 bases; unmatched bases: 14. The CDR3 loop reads CASSSNRGFGLATNEKLFF. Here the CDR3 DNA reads TGTGCCAGCAGCTCTAACAGGGGATTTGGCCTTGCAACTAATGAAAAACTGTTTTTT.

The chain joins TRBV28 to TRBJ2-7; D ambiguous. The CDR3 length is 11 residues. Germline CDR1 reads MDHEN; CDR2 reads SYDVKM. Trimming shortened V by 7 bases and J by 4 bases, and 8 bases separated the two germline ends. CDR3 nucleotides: TGTGCCAGCACGCAGAATTACGAGCAGTACTTC. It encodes CASTQNYEQYF. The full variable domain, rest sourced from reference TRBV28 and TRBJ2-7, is DVKVTQSSRYLVKRTGEKVFLECVQDMDHENMFWYRQDPGLGLRLIYFSYDVKMKEKGDIPEGYSVSREKKERFSLILESASTNQTSMYLCASTQNYEQYFGPGTRLTVT.

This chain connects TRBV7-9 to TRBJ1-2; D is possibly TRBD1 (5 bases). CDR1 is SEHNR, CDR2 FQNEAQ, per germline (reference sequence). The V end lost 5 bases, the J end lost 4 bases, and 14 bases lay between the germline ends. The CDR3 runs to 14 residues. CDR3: CASSKSTDLYGYTF. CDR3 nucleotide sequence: TGTGCCAGCAGCAAATCGACAGACCTCTATGGCTACACCTTC.

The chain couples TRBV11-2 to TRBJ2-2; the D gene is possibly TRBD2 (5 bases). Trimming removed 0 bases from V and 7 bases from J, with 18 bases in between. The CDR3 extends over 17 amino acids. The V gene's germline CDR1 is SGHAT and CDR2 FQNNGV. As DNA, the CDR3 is TGTGCCAGCAGCTTAGATCTCGGGGTTAGATATAACGGGGAGCTGTTTTTT. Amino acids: CASSLDLGVRYNGELFF.

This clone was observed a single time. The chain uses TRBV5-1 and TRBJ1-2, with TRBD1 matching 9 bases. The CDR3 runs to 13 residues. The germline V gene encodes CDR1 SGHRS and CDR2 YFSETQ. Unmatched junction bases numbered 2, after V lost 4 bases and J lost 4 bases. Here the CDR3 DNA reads TGCGCCAGCAGCCCGGACAGGGGCTATGGCTACACCTTC. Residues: CASSPDRGYGYTF.

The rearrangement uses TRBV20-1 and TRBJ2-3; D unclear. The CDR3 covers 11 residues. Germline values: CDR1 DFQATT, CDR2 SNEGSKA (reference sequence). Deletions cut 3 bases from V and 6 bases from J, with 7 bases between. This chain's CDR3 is CSASIWDTQYF. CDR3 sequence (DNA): TGCAGTGCTAGTATTTGGGATACGCAGTATTTT.

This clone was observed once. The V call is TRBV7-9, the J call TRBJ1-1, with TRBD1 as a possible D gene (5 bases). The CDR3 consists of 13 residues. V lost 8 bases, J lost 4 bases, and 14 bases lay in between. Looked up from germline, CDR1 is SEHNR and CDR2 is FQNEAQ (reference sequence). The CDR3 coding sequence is TGTGCCAGCGGCCAGGGTGGGGGCACTGAAGCTTTCTTT. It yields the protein CASGQGGGTEAFF.

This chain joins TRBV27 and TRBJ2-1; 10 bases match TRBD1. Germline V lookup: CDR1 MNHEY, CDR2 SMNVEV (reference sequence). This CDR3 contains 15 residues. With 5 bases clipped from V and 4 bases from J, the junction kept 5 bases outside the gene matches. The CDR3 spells CASSRQGARYNEQFF. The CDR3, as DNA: TGTGCCAGCAGTCGACAGGGGGCTCGATACAATGAGCAGTTCTTC.

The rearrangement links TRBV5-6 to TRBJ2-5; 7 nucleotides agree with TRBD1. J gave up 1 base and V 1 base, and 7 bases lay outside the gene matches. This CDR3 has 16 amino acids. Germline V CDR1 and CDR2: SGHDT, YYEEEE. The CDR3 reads CASSLLGQGVQETQYF. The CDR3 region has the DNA TGTGCCAGCAGCTTGTTAGGGCAGGGGGTCCAAGAGACCCAGTACTTC.

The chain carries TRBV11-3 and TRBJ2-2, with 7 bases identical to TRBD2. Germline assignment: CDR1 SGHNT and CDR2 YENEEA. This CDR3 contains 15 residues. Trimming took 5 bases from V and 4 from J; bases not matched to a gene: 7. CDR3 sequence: CASSPRGEFTGELFF. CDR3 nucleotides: TGTGCCAGCAGCCCTCGGGGGGAATTCACCGGGGAGCTGTTTTTT.

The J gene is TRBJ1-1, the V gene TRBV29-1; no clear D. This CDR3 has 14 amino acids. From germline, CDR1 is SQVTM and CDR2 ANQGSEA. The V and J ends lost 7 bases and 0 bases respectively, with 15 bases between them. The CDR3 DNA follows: TGCAGCGCATATCGGGAAAGCATGAACACTGAAGCTTTCTTT. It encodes CSAYRESMNTEAFF.

The CDR3 reads CASSSGPNEQFF. CDR3 nucleotide sequence: TGTGCCAGCAGCTCGGGTCCTAATGAGCAGTTCTTC. The chain combines TRBV7-9 with TRBJ2-1; unclear D gene. Trimming took off 4 bases at V and 7 bases at J, with 8 bases between the two ends. CDR1 is SEHNR and CDR2 is FQNEAQ in the germline V gene (reference sequence). This CDR3 is built from 12 residues.

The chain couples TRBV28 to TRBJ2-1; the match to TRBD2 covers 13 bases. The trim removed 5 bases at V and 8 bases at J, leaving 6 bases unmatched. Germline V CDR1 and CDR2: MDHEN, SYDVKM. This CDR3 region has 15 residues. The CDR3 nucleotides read TGTGCCAGCAGTCGACTAGCGGGAGGTGGAGATGAGCAGTTCTTC. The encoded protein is CASSRLAGGGDEQFF.

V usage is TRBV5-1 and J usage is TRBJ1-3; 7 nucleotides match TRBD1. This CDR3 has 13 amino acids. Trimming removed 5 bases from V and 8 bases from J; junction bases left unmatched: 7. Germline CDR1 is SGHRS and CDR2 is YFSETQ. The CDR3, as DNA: TGCGCCAGCAGTCCCCAGGGGGGGGACACCATATATTTT. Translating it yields CASSPQGGDTIYF. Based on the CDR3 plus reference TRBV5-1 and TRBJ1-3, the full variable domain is KAGVTQTPRYLIKTRGQQVTLSCSPISGHRSVSWYQQTPGQGLQFLFEYFSETQRNKGNFPGRFSGRQFSNSRSEMNVSTLELGDSALYLCASSPQGGDTIYFGEGSWLTVV.

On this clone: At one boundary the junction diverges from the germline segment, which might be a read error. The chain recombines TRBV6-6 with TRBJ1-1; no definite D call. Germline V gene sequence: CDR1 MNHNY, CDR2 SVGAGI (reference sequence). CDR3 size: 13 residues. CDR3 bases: TGTGCCGGCAGCCCGACGGAGAACACTGAAGCTTTCTTT. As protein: CAGSPTENTEAFF.

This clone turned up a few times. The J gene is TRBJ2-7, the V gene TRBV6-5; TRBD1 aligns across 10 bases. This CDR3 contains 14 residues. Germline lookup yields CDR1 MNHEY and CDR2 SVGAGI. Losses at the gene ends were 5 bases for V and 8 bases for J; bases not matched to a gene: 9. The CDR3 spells CASSPRDRGGKQYF. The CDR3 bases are TGTGCCAGCAGTCCCCGGGACAGGGGTGGCAAGCAGTACTTC.

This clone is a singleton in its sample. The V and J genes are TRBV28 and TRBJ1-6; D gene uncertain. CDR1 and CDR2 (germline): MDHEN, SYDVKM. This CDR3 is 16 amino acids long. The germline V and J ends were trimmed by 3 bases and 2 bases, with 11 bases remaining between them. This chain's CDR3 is CASSFEGRPYNSPLHF. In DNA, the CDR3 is TGTGCCAGCAGTTTCGAGGGTCGCCCCTATAATTCACCCCTCCACTTT.

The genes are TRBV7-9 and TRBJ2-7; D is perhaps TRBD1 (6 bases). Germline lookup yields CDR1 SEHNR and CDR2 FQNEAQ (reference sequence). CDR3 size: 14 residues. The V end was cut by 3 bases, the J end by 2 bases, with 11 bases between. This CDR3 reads CASSFTGITYEQYF. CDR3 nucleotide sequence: TGTGCCAGCAGCTTTACAGGGATAACCTACGAGCAGTACTTC.

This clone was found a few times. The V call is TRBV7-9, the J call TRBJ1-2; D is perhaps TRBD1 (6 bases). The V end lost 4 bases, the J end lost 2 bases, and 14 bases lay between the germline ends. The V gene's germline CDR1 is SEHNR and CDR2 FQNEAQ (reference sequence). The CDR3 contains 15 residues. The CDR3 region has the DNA TGTGCCAGCAGCTATGCCGGGACATCAAACTATGGCTACACCTTC. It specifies CASSYAGTSNYGYTF.

The CDR3 coding sequence is TGTGCCAGCAGCTACACCTACTACACCTTC. It specifies CASSYTYYTF. The chain carries TRBV6-5 and TRBJ1-2; D is uncertain. Germline V gene sequence: CDR1 MNHEY, CDR2 SVGAGI. V gave up 6 bases and J gave up 10 bases, with 9 bases separating them. The CDR3 has 10 residues.

CDR3 region: CASSAVGGGYTEAFF. The DNA for the CDR3 is TGTGCCAGCTCCGCGGTGGGGGGCGGATACACTGAAGCTTTCTTT. This chain uses TRBV18 with TRBJ1-1; D might be TRBD1 (6 bases). CDR3 length equals 15 residues. Germline V gene data show CDR1 as KGHSH and CDR2 as LQKENI. With 6 bases removed from V and 3 bases from J, the gap between germline ends came to 17 bases.

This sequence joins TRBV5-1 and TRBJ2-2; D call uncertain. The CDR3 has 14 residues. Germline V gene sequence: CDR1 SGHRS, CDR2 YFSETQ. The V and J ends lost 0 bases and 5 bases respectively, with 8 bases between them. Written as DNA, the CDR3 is TGCGCCAGCAGCTTGGGGGCCTTAACCGGGGAGCTGTTTTTT. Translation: CASSLGALTGELFF.

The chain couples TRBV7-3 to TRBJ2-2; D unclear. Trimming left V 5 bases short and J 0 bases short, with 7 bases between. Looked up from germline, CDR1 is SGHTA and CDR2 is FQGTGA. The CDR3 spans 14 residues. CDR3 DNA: TGTGCCAGCAGCCCACCCGCGAACACCGGGGAGCTGTTTTTT. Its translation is CASSPPANTGELFF.

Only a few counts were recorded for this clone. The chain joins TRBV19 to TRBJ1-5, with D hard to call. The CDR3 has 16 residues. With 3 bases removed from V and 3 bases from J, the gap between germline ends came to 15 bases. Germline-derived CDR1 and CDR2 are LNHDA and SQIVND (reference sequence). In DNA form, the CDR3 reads TGTGCCAGTAGTATTAGGAACAGACCGGTCAATCAGCCCCAGCATTTT. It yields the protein CASSIRNRPVNQPQHF.

The CDR3 sequence: CASGLWPLNTEAFF. CDR3 DNA sequence: TGTGCTAGTGGTTTGTGGCCCTTGAACACTGAAGCTTTCTTT. The chain combines TRBV12-5 with TRBJ1-1, with unresolved D. V shed 2 bases and J shed 0 bases, with 7 bases lying between them. Germline-derived CDR1 and CDR2 are LGHNT and FRNRAP. This CDR3 comprises 14 residues.